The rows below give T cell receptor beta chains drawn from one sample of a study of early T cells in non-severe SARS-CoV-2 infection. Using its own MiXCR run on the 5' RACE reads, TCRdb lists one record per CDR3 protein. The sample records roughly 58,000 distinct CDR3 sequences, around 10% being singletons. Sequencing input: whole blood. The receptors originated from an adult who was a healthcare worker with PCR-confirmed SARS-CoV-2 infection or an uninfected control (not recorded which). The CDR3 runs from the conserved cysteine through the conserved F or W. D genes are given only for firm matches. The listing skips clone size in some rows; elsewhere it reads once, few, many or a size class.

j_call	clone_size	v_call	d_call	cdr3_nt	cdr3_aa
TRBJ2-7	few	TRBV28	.	TGTGCCAGCACCTTAGGGCCCGAGCAGTACTTC	CASTLGPEQYF
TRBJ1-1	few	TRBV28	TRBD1	TGTGCCAGCAGTCTTCCCCAATTGACAGGGGGCACTGAAGCTTTCTTT	CASSLPQLTGGTEAFF
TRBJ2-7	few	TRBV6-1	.	TGTGCCAGCAACGAGCGGAGCTCCTACGAGCAGTACTTC	CASNERSSYEQYF
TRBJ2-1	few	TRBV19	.	TGTGCCAGTAGTTCCCTCCCCGGGGGCGGCTCCTACAATGAGCAGTTCTTC	CASSSLPGGGSYNEQFF
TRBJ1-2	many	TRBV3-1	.	TGTGCCAGCAGCCAAGTCCTATCGCAGACCTATGGCTACACCTTC	CASSQVLSQTYGYTF
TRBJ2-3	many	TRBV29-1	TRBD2	TGCAGCGTCACCTCGGGGGGAACTAGCACAGATACGCAGTATTTT	CSVTSGGTSTDTQYF
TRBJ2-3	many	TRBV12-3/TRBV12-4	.	TGTGCCAGCAGTTTATTGCTAGCCGGAGATACGCAGTATTTT	CASSLLLAGDTQYF
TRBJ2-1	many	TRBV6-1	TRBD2	TGTGCCACCACTAGCGGGAGTTCCTACAATGAGCAGTTCTTC	CATTSGSSYNEQFF
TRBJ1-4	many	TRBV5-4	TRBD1	TGTGCCAGCAGCGCCCCGGGACAGGGGTCTGAAAAACTGTTTTTT	CASSAPGQGSEKLFF
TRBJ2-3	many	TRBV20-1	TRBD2	TGCAGTGTCCCCCTAGCGGGGAACACAGATACGCAGTATTTT	CSVPLAGNTDTQYF
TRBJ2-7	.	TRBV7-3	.	TGTGCCAGCAGTCCCGGACGCCTTGGTTGGCAGTACTTC	CASSPGRLGWQYF
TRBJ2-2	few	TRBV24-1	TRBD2	TGTGCCACCAGACTAGCGGGGAACACCGGGGAGCTGTTTTTT	CATRLAGNTGELFF
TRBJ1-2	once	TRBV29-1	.	TGCAGCGCAAGAATGGGACGCGGCTACACCTTC	CSARMGRGYTF
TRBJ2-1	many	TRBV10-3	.	TGTGCCATCAGTGAGGGATTCGGGAGCTTAGACAATGAGCAGTTCTTC	CAISEGFGSLDNEQFF
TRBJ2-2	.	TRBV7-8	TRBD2	TGTGCCAGCAGCCGGGAGGGGGCGAACACCGGGGAGCTGTTTTTT	CASSREGANTGELFF
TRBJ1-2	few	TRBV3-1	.	TGTGCCAGCAGCCAAGATGACAGGCTGCGGTATGGCTACACCTTC	CASSQDDRLRYGYTF
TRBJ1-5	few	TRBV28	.	TGTGCCAGCAGTTGGGGAACGCCCGGGGGGCCCCAGCATTTT	CASSWGTPGGPQHF
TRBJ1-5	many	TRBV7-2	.	TGTGCCAGCAGCTTAGGACAGTCCAATCAGCCCCAGCATTTT	CASSLGQSNQPQHF
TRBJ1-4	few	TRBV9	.	TGTGCCAGCAGCGTAGCAACTAATGAAAAACTGTTTTTT	CASSVATNEKLFF
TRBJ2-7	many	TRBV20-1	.	TGCAGTGCTAGGGTGACCGAATACGAGCAGTACTTC	CSARVTEYEQYF
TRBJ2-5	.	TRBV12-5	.	TGTGCTAGTGGTTCGGACGGTCAAGAGACCCAGTACTTC	CASGSDGQETQYF
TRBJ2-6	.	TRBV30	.	TGTGCCTGGGCCAGGGGTTCTGGGGCCAACGTCCTGACTTTC	CAWARGSGANVLTF
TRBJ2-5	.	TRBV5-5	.	TGTGCCACTGGGAAGGGGACCCAAGAGACCCAGTACTTC	CATGKGTQETQYF
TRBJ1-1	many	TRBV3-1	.	TGTGCCAGCAGCCAACAGGGATACACTGAAGCTTTCTTT	CASSQQGYTEAFF
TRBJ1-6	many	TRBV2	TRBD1	TGTGCCAGCAGTGAGGGGGGACAGGCAAATAATTCACCCCTCCACTTT	CASSEGGQANNSPLHF
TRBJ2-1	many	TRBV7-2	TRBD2	TGTGCCAGCAGCAGAGCAAATAGCGGGAGGGCCTCTGAGCAGTTCTTC	CASSRANSGRASEQFF
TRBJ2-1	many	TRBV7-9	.	TGTGCCAGCAGCTTGGCGGGGACCTACAATGAGCAGTTCTTC	CASSLAGTYNEQFF
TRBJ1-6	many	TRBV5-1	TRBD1	TGCGCCAGCAGCTTGGGAGGACAGGGTGGCAATTCACCCCTCCACTTT	CASSLGGQGGNSPLHF
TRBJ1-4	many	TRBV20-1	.	TGCAGTGCTCCTCTCCGGGGCCCCGAAAAACTGTTTTTT	CSAPLRGPEKLFF
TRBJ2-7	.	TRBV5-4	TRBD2	TGTGCCAGCACCAAAACTAGCGGGAGGGTCAACGAGCAGTACTTC	CASTKTSGRVNEQYF
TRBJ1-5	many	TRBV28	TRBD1	TGTGCCAGCAGTCCCGGACAGGGGTATAATCAGCCCCAGCATTTT	CASSPGQGYNQPQHF
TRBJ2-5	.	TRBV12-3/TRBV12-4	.	TGTGCCAGCAGTTTAAAATGGCTGGGGGCGGTCCAAGAGACCCAGTACTTC	CASSLKWLGAVQETQYF